One TCR beta chain is described in this entry. Its antigen is undetermined. Here immunoSEQ multiplex PCR was the method, and the copy in TCRdb shows in-frame clones only, minus some. The sample has 20,000 to 25,000 clones, 77% seen once. These data are taken from a study of ipilimumab plus nivolumab after autologous stem cell transplantation. Overall study context: A median of about eight nivolumab and a few ipilimumab doses were given. Both relapsed and primary refractory DLBCL were included.

Findings and limits, study-wide: Authors suggest TCR repertoire, Treg phenotype and gut microbiota support further study.

The sequence was collected from a male donor with diffuse large B-cell lymphoma. The source was PBMCs, collected in a trial of ipilimumab plus nivolumab as post-transplant consolidation.

For the CDR3, the DNA is TGTGCCAGCAGTTTGGTAGGGGCATACTCCTACGAGCAGTACTTC. As protein: CASSLVGAYSYEQYF. J is TRBJ2-7 and V is TRBV27; the D gene is possibly TRBD1 (5 bases). The CDR3 is 15 residues long. Trimming stripped 3 bases from V and 0 bases from J, with 12 bases between. Germline V gene lookup returns CDR1 MNHEY and CDR2 SMNVEV (reference sequence).